This T cell receptor (beta chain) was captured by sequencing in a study of identical twins. Study results and limitations: Out-of-frame alpha sequences shared between twins exhibited an excess of low generation probability. Models, which agreed with sharing between unrelated individuals, nonetheless underestimated the out-of-frame TCR alpha sharing seen in monozygotic twins. Carriage of fewer insertions was seen in abundant cord blood beta clonotypes, whereas memory repertoires showed none.

This CDR3 is built from 14 residues. Between the trimmed V and J ends, which lost 4 bases and 6 bases, there was a span of 16 bases. Germline V CDR1 and CDR2: SQVTM, ANQGSEA. Using its own MiXCR run on the 5' RACE reads, TCRdb lists one record per CDR3 protein. The sample includes 400,000 or so distinct CDR3 sequences, roughly 10% of them seen just once. Every sampled donor was Caucasian and healthy. This clonotype has just a few counts. The antigen is undetermined. The TCR originated in a woman in her fifties or sixties in good health. The V gene is TRBV29-1, the J gene TRBJ2-1, with a weak D call TRBD2 (6 bases). Specimen: naive T cells sorted from blood. CDR3 DNA: TGCAGCGTTGGACGACTAGACCCCGTCAATGAGCAGTTCTTC. Encoded protein: CSVGRLDPVNEQFF.